This T cell receptor beta chain was recovered during a study of OX40 agonist ivuxolimab in advanced cancers. In the study overall: Cancers in dose escalation were hepatocellular, melanoma, renal cell and head and neck.

Profiled with immunoSEQ multiplex PCR; TCRdb holds only in-frame clones, not every one. This table holds more than 12,000 clones, approximately 80% found once. Turning to this clone: Its antigen remains unidentified.

Study-wide results and caveats: The study observed clonal expansion of CD4+ and CD8+ blood T cells by week 6 at 0.1 to 3.0 mg/kg.

Germline values: CDR1 MGHRA, CDR2 YSYEKL. CDR3 size: 13 residues. Trimming removed 4 bases from V and 1 base from J, with 7 bases in between. The gene calls are TRBV4-1 and TRBJ1-1; D might be TRBD1 (5 bases). This receptor was identified in an adult with an advanced solid tumor such as melanoma, head and neck, liver or kidney cancer. Sequenced material: CD4+ or CD8+ T cells sorted from blood, taken in a trial of the OX40 agonist ivuxolimab. The CDR3 spells CASSPGANTEAFF. The CDR3 DNA is TGCGCCAGCAGCCCCGGGGCGAACACTGAAGCTTTCTTT.